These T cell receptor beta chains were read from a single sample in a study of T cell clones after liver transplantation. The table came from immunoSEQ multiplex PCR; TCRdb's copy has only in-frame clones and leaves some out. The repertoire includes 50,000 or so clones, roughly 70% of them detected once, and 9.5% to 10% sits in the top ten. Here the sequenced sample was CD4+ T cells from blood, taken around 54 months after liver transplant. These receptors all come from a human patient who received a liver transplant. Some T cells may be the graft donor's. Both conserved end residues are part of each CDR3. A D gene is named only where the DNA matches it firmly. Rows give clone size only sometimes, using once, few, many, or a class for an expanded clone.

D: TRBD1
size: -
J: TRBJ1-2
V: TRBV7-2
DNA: TGTGCCAGCAGCTTAGAGTTACAGGGGGCGCGTGGCTACACCTTC
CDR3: CASSLELQGARGYTF

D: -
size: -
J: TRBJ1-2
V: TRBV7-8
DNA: TGTGCCAGCAGCTTTGGACAGTTAAATTCTAACTATGGCTACACCTTC
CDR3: CASSFGQLNSNYGYTF

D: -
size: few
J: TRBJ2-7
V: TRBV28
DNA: TGTGCCAGCAGCCACCCGAACAGGGAAGAGCAGTACTTC
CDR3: CASSHPNREEQYF

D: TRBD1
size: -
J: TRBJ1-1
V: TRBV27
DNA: TGTGCCAGCAGCCGAGGACAGGGGTTTTTGTACACTGAAGCTTTCTTT
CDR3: CASSRGQGFLYTEAFF

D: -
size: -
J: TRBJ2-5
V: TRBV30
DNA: TGTGCCTGGAGGTCGGGCCCGGGCAGAGTTCAGTACTTC
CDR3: CAWRSGPGRVQYF

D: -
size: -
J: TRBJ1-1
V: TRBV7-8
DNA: TGTGCCAGCAGCTCAGGACGGACCACTGAAGCTTTCTTT
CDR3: CASSSGRTTEAFF

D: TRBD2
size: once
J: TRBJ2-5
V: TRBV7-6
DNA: TGTGCCAGCAGCTTACAAGGGACTAGCGGGGGGTGGTTACAAGAGACCCAGTACTTC
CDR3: CASSLQGTSGGWLQETQYF

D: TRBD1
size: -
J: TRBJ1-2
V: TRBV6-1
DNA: TGTGCCAGCAGTGAAGCGGACAGGGGGCATGGCTACACCTTC
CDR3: CASSEADRGHGYTF

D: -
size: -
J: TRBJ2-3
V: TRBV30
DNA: TGTGCCTGGAGTTTAACGGCAGATACGCAGTATTTT
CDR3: CAWSLTADTQYF

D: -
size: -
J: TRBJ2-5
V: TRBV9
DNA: TGTGCCAGCAGCGACGGGGGCCAAGAGACCCAGTACTTC
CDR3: CASSDGGQETQYF

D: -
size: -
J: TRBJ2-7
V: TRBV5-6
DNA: TGTGCCAGCAGGCCCGGGACAACCTACGAGCAGTACTTC
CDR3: CASRPGTTYEQYF

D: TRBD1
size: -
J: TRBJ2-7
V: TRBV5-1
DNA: TGCGCCAGCCGAAGGGGGGACAGGGATGCCTACGAGCAGTACTTC
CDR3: CASRRGDRDAYEQYF

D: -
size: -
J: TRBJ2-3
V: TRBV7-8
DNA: TGTGCCAGCAGCGGAACTCCGGCGGGACAGCCTAAACTCCTCACAGATACGCAGTATTTT
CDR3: CASSGTPAGQPKLLTDTQYF

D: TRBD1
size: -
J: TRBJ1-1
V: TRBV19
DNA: TGTGCCAGTAGCAGACAGGGAGACACTGAAGCTTTCTTT
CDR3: CASSRQGDTEAFF

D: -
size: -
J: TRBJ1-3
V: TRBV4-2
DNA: TGTGCCAGCAGCCAATTAACTCGGGGCACCATATATTTT
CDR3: CASSQLTRGTIYF

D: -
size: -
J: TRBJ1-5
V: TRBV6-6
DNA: TGTGCCAGCAGGAACGGGGGGATGAATCAGCCCCAGCATTTT
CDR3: CASRNGGMNQPQHF

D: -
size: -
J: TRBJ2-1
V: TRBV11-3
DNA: TGTGCCAGCAGCTTATCCCAGGGGCGGTTTGATGAGCAGTTCTTC
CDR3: CASSLSQGRFDEQFF

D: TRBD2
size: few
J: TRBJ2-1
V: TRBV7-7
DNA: TGTGCCAGCAGCTATCAGCGGGGGACGGAGCAGTTCTTC
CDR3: CASSYQRGTEQFF

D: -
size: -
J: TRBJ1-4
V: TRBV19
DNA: TGTGCCAGTAGTTTTGGGACGGGTAATGAAAAACTGTTTTTT
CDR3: CASSFGTGNEKLFF

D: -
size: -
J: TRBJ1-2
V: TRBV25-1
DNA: TGTGCCAGCAGTGAATGGGGGGGACAAAACTATGGCTACACCTTC
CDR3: CASSEWGGQNYGYTF

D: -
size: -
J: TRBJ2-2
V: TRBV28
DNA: TGTGCCAGCAGTTCAATTAGGGCACACGGCACCGGGGAGCTGTTTTTT
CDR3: CASSSIRAHGTGELFF

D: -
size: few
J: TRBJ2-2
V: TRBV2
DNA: TGTGCCCGTCAAGAACAGGGAGTATTGACCGGGGAGCTGTTTTTT
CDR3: CARQEQGVLTGELFF

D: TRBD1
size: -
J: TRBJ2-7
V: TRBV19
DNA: TGTGCCAGTAGTATCGGTCGGACAGGCAACAGAGCCTACGAGCAGTACTTC
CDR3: CASSIGRTGNRAYEQYF

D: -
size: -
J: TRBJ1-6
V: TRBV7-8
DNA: TGTGCCAGCAGCTTAGGGTGGGGCCTTAATTCACCCCTCCACTTT
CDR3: CASSLGWGLNSPLHF

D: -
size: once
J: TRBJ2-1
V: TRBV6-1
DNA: TGTGCCAGCAGTGTCGCACAGGGCTATGAGCAGTTCTTC
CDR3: CASSVAQGYEQFF

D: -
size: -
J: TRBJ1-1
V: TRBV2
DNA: TGTGCCAGCAGAGGAGGTTTTAACACTGAAGCTTTCTTT
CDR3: CASRGGFNTEAFF

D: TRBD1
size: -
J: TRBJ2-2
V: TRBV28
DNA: TGTGCCAGCAGGGGAACGGGACAGGGTGGTACCGGGGAGCTGTTTTTT
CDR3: CASRGTGQGGTGELFF

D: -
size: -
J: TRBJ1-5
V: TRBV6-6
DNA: TGTGCCAGCAGCAAACGTTATCAGCCCCAGCATTTT
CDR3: CASSKRYQPQHF

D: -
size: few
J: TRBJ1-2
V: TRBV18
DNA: TGTGCCAGCTCAGCCGGGACCCACTATGGCTACACCTTC
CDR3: CASSAGTHYGYTF

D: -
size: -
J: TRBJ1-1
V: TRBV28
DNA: TGTGCCAGCAGTCCGCTGGACCGACCGGGGGGAACTGAAGCTTTCTTT
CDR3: CASSPLDRPGGTEAFF

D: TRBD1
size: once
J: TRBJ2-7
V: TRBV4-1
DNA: TGCGCCAGCAGCCTAGCAGGGGGCGCCCAATCCTACGAGCAGTACTTC
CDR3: CASSLAGGAQSYEQYF

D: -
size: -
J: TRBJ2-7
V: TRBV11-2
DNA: TGTGCCAGCAGGGGTAGGAGCCACGAGCAGTACTTC
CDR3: CASRGRSHEQYF

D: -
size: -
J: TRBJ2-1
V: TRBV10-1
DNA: TGCGCCAGCAGTGAGTCAAGACTAGTCCAATACAATGAGCAGTTCTTC
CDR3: CASSESRLVQYNEQFF

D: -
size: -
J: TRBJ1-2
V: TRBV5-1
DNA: TGCGCCAGCAGCCCCGTGGGGGCTGGCTACACCTTC
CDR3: CASSPVGAGYTF

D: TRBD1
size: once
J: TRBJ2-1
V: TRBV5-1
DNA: TGCGCCAGCAGCTGGGGACAGGGTGGCAATGAGCAGTTCTTC
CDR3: CASSWGQGGNEQFF

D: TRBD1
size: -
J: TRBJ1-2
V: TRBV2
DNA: TGTGCCAGCGTAGGACAGGGGAGTTATGGCTACACCTTC
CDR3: CASVGQGSYGYTF

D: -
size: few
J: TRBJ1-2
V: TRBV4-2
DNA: TGTGCCAGCAGCCAAAACTCGGCCAGGGTGGGGGCTAACTATGGCTACACCTTC
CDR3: CASSQNSARVGANYGYTF

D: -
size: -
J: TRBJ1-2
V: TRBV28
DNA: TGTGCCAGCAGGCGCGCGGGGTTTTGGTATGGCTACACCTTC
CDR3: CASRRAGFWYGYTF

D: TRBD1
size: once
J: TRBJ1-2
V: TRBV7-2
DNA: TGTGCCAGCAGCCAAAGACAGGGCCCACCGTGGGGCTACACCTTC
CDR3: CASSQRQGPPWGYTF

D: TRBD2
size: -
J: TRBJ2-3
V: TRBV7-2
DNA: TGTGCCAGCAGCCAGACTAGCGGCGTCCACACAGATACGCAGTATTTT
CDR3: CASSQTSGVHTDTQYF

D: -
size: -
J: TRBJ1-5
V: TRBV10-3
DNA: TGTGCCATCAGTGAGGTGAGCAATCAGCCCCAGCATTTT
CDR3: CAISEVSNQPQHF

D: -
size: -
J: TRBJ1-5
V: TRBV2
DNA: TGTGCCAGCGGGACTATTAATCAGCCCCAGCATTTT
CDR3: CASGTINQPQHF

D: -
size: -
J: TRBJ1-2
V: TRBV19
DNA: TGTGCCAGTAAGGGGAGATATGGCTACACCTTC
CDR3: CASKGRYGYTF

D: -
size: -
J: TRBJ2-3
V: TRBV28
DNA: TGTGCCAGCAGTTTTGAATGGGACAGCACAGATACGCAGTATTTT
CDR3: CASSFEWDSTDTQYF

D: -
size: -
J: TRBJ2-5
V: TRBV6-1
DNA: TGTGCCAGCAGTCCAAGCGGGACAGGCCAAGAGACCCAGTACTTC
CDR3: CASSPSGTGQETQYF

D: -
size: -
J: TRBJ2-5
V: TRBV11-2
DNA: TGTGCCAGCAGCTTAAGGCGGGTCCAAGAGACCCAGTACTTC
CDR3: CASSLRRVQETQYF

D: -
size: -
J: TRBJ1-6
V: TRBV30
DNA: TGTGCCTCGGAATTGACAGGAGGGAATTCACCCCTCCACTTT
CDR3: CASELTGGNSPLHF

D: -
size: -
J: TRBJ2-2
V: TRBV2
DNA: TGTGCCAGCAGGGTCGGGATTTTAGGCGGGTCCGGGGAGCTGTTTTTT
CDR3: CASRVGILGGSGELFF

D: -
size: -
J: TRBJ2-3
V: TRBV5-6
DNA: TGTGCCAGCAGCTTGGTGGCTAGCAAGGGCACAGATACGCAGTATTTT
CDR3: CASSLVASKGTDTQYF

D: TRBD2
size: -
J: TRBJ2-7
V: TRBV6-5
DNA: TGTGCCAGCAGCACAAACGGACTAGCCCGGGAGCAGTACTTC
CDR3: CASSTNGLAREQYF

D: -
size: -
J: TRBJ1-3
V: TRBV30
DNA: TGTGCCTGGAGTCACGGGGGCGCGGGAAACACCATATATTTT
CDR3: CAWSHGGAGNTIYF

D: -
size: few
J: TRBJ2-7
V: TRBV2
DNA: TGTGCCAGCAGTAAAGAGAGGAGCTCCTACGAGCAGTACTTC
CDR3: CASSKERSSYEQYF

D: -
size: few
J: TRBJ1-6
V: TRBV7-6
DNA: TGTGCCAGCAGCGCGGCGTTTAGGGAATATAATTCACCCCTCCACTTT
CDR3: CASSAAFREYNSPLHF

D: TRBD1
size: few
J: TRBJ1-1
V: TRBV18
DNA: TGTGCCAGCTCAGAAAATCAAAGGGGGCAGAGTGAAGCTTTCTTT
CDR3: CASSENQRGQSEAFF